This passage covers 6 T cell receptor beta chains from one sample sequenced in a study of T-cell memory formation after mild COVID-19. TCRdb ran MiXCR on the 5' RACE reads and lists one entry per CDR3 protein. The sample contains 350,000 to 450,000 distinct CDR3 sequences, less than 25% of which appear only once. The material sequenced was PBMCs or a T cell subset sorted from them (not recorded which). The receptors shown here come from an adult woman who had mild COVID-19 (a few samples of this study predate the infection). Cell type and time point are not known.

The gene calls are TRBV15 and TRBJ1-4, with D possibly matching TRBD1 (5 bases). Germline values: CDR1 LNHNV, CDR2 YYDKDF (reference sequence). The V end lost 5 bases, the J end lost 6 bases, and 13 bases lay between the germline ends. The CDR3 is made up of 14 amino acids. The CDR3 coding sequence is TGTGCCACCAGCCCGCGACGGGGGGATGAAAAACTGTTTTTT. Amino acid sequence: CATSPRRGDEKLFF.

CDR3 in DNA: TGTGCCAGCAGCCGGACTAGCGGGAGCGCAGATACGCAGTATTTT. Translating it yields CASSRTSGSADTQYF. The V and J genes are TRBV9 and TRBJ2-3; TRBD2 matches at 13 bases. J gave up 4 bases and V 4 bases, and 3 bases lay outside the gene matches. The CDR3 loop spans 15 amino acids. CDR1 is SGDLS, CDR2 YYNGEE, per germline.

The J gene is TRBJ1-2, the V gene TRBV3-1; D unresolved. This CDR3 has 14 residues. Per the germline V gene, CDR1 is LGHDT and CDR2 is YNNKEL (reference sequence). With 1 base removed from V and 0 bases from J, the gap between germline ends came to 6 bases. This CDR3 is CASSQAGPNYGYTF. The DNA of the CDR3 is TGTGCCAGCAGCCAAGCAGGACCTAACTATGGCTACACCTTC.

The chain uses TRBV24-1 and TRBJ2-1, with 10 bases that match TRBD2. Germline V gene data show CDR1 as KGHDR and CDR2 as SFDVKD. This CDR3 contains 15 residues. Germline trimming cut 4 bases from V and 12 bases from J; bases unmatched to any gene: 11. Here the CDR3 reads CATSDVSGRAVGQFF. The CDR3 DNA reads TGTGCCACCAGTGACGTAAGCGGGAGGGCCGTTGGGCAGTTCTTC.

V gene TRBV5-4 combines with J gene TRBJ2-3, with D uncertain. V lost 1 base to trimming and J lost 1 base, with 7 bases between them. The germline CDR1 and CDR2 sequences are SGHNT and YYREEE (reference sequence). The CDR3 runs 14 residues. The CDR3 DNA sequence: TGTGCCAGCAGCTTGACTACCGGCACAGATACGCAGTATTTT. Translating gives CASSLTTGTDTQYF.

The chain uses TRBV3-1 and TRBJ1-6; tentatively, D is TRBD1 (6 bases). V shed 0 bases and J shed 9 bases, with 9 bases lying between them. The CDR3 runs 14 residues. The V gene's germline CDR1 is LGHDT and CDR2 YNNKEL (reference sequence). CDR3 loop: CASSQEARGSPLHF. DNA of the CDR3: TGTGCCAGCAGCCAAGAGGCCAGGGGTTCACCCCTCCACTTT.